This TCR beta chain was found in a study of regulatory T cells in long-lasting Graves disease. Time point defined: newly diagnosed GD, antithyroid drugs for less than 3 months. The TCR library was prepared using RNA isolated from PBMCs. Study findings and constraints: Examination was confined to peripheral blood, excluding thyroid tissue. Accuracy could have been hurt by small sample size.

Construction of TCR beta libraries relied on iRepertoire HTBI primers and on Arm-PCR targeting CDR3 regions. TCRdb reprocessed the multiplex PCR reads via MiXCR and lists one record per CDR3 protein. This table has a few hundred thousand distinct CDR3 sequences, around 15% appearing once. Of note for this clonotype: Its matching antigen is unknown.

These data also featured in a second study, about T cells in Graves' hyperthyroidism and ophthalmopathy. This second report adds: Uncontrolled infections, other autoimmune diseases, pregnancy or lactation led to exclusion of patients.

The specimen was peripheral blood mononuclear cells (PBMCs), collected at new diagnosis, from a patient treated with antithyroid drugs. The receptor was derived from a woman aged 18-29 years with Graves disease.

The CDR3 bases are TGTGCCAGCAGCGGACCGGGGGGACTCGACGGAGAAAAACTGTTTTTT. Its translation is CASSGPGGLDGEKLFF. The V and J genes are TRBV9 and TRBJ1-4; D might be TRBD1 (5 bases). Trimming left V 3 bases short and J 8 bases short, with 20 bases between. Per germline, CDR1 SGDLS and CDR2 YYNGEE. The CDR3 spans 16 residues.